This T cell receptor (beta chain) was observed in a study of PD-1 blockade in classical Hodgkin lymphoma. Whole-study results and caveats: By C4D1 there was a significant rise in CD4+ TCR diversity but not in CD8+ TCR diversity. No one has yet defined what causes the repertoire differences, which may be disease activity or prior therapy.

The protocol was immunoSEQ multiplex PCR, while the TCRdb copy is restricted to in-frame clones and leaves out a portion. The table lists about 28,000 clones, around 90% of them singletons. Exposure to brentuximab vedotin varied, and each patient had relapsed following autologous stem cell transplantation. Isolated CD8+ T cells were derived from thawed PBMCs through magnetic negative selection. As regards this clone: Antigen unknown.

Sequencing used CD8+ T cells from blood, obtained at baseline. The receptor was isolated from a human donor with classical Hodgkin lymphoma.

CDR3 sequence (DNA): TGTGCCAGCAGTGGGACGACAGGGAGGAATCAGCCCCAGCATTTT. Translating it yields CASSGTTGRNQPQHF. V and J are TRBV6-1 and TRBJ1-5; 7 bases map to TRBD1. Germline V gives CDR1 MNHNS, CDR2 SASEGT. This CDR3 spans 15 amino acids. The trim removed 4 bases at V and 4 bases at J, leaving 7 bases unmatched.